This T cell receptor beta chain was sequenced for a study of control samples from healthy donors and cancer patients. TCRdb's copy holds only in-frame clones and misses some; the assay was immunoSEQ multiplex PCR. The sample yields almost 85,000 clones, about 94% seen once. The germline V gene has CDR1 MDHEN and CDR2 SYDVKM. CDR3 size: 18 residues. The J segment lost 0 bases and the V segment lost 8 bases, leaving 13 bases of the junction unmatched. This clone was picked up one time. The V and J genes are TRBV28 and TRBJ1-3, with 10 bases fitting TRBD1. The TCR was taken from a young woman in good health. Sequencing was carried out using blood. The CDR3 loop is CASRGQGVLRTSGNTIYF. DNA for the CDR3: TGTGCCAGCCGCGGACAGGGGGTCTTGAGAACCTCTGGAAACACCATATATTTT.